This T cell receptor beta chain was captured in a study of cytomegalovirus exposure and HLA in healthy donors. Whole-study results and caveats: According to the study, 160 or so TCR beta chains were cytomegalovirus-associated. Among TCR beta chains of equal frequency, HLA-associated ones were more clonally expanded in a later analysis. It was assumed in the presence/absence analyses that sequencing depth was roughly uniform across donors.

A multiplex PCR was run with 60 Vbeta primers and 13 Jbeta primers. Clones were sequenced by immunoSEQ multiplex PCR, and TCRdb holds only the in-frame ones, with some missing. The table shows just over 150,000 clones, with less than 90% occurring only once. V lost 0 bases and J 0 bases, leaving 11 bases between the germline ends. This CDR3 has 16 amino acids. Germline CDR1 reads ENHRY; CDR2 reads SYGVKD. Notes on this clone: Its target is unknown.

The source of this sequence is a woman aged 18 to 35 in good health and CMV-seronegative. This chain joins TRBV10-3 and TRBJ1-1; a possible D gene is TRBD1 (5 bases). Sequenced: PBMCs. CDR3 residues: CAISESGRGMNTEAFF. The CDR3 bases are TGTGCCATCAGTGAGTCTGGTAGGGGAATGAACACTGAAGCTTTCTTT.